These 20 T cell receptor beta chains share one sample of origin, sequenced in a study of regulatory T cells in long-lasting Graves disease. Time point noted: persistent/refractory GD, antithyroid drugs over 5 years with positive TRAb. TCR sequences were obtained from RNA taken from PBMCs. Through Arm-PCR of CDR3 regions and iRepertoire HTBI primers, TCR beta libraries were built. A single record per CDR3 protein comes from TCRdb applying MiXCR to the multiplex PCR reads. Of 400,000 to 450,000 distinct CDR3 sequences listed, about a quarter are singletons. The material sequenced was peripheral blood mononuclear cells (PBMCs), taken when the disease was refractory, from a patient treated with antithyroid drugs. These receptors were taken from a female donor with Graves disease.

The chain has TRBV18 and TRBJ1-5; weak D call: TRBD1 (5 bases). The germline V gene encodes CDR1 KGHSH and CDR2 LQKENI. Deletions cut 4 bases from V and 0 bases from J, with 10 bases between. The CDR3 runs to 15 residues. DNA of the CDR3: TGTGCCAGCTCACGCGCACAGGATAGCAATCAGCCCCAGCATTTT. The encoded protein is CASSRAQDSNQPQHF. The variable domain in full, with the rest retrieved from reference TRBV18 and TRBJ1-5, is NAGVMQNPRHLVRRRGQEARLRCSPMKGHSHVYWYRQLPEEGLKFMVYLQKENIIDESGMPKERFSAEFPKEGPSILRIQQVVRGDSAAYFCASSRAQDSNQPQHFGDGTRLSIL.

This clonotype has just a few counts. This chain joins TRBV11-3 and TRBJ2-6, with TRBD1 matching 10 bases. Trimming took 5 bases from V and 0 from J; bases not matched to a gene: 4. Per the germline V gene, CDR1 is SGHNT and CDR2 is YENEEA. The CDR3 has 17 residues. The CDR3 loop is CASSPGTGDSGANVLTF. The CDR3 DNA reads as TGTGCCAGCAGCCCCGGGACAGGGGACTCTGGGGCCAACGTCCTGACTTTC.

Only one count was recorded for this clonotype. The chain uses TRBV18 and TRBJ2-1; a weak D match, TRBD2 (6 bases). CDR3 length: 16 residues. From germline, CDR1 is KGHSH and CDR2 LQKENI. Between the trimmed V and J ends, which lost 1 base and 9 bases, there was a span of 19 bases. CDR3 region: CASSPRGLSKGGEQFF. Written as DNA, the CDR3 is TGTGCCAGCTCACCACGGGGACTCTCCAAGGGCGGTGAGCAGTTCTTC.

The chain employs TRBV6-1 and TRBJ2-3; D tentatively fits TRBD1 or TRBD2 (5 bases each). CDR3 size: 16 residues. Germline loops: CDR1 MNHNS, CDR2 SASEGT. V lost 6 bases and J lost 3, with 19 bases in between. CDR3 protein: CASRSNIGTGTDTQYF. CDR3 in DNA: TGTGCCAGCAGAAGCAATATTGGGACGGGTACAGATACGCAGTATTTT.

The chain combines TRBV2 with TRBJ2-2, with 10 bases lining up with TRBD1. The germline CDR1 and CDR2 sequences are SNHLY and FYNNEI. The junction had 5 bases not matched to a gene; V was cut back by 6 bases and J by 4 bases. The CDR3 is made up of 15 amino acids. CDR3 coding DNA: TGTGCCAGCAGAAGTGGGACAGGGGTCACCGGGGAGCTGTTTTTT. It yields the protein CASRSGTGVTGELFF.

This clonotype was recorded a few times. J is TRBJ1-2 and V is TRBV19; 7 nucleotides agree with TRBD1. The germline V gene has CDR1 LNHDA and CDR2 SQIVND (reference sequence). Trimming took 6 bases from V and 2 from J; bases not matched to a gene: 12. The CDR3 sequence is 16 residues long. CDR3 amino acids: CASSTSRGGGNYGYTF. The CDR3 nucleotides are TGTGCCAGTAGCACCTCAAGAGGAGGGGGCAACTATGGCTACACCTTC. The variable domain in full, with the rest retrieved from reference TRBV19 and TRBJ1-2, is DGGITQSPKYLFRKEGQNVTLSCEQNLNHDAMYWYRQDPGQGLRLIYYSQIVNDFQKGDIAEGYSVSREKKESFPLTVTSAQKNPTAFYLCASSTSRGGGNYGYTFGSGTRLTVV.

The CDR3 protein is CSALNWDRGGEQYF. CDR3 nucleotides: TGCAGTGCTCTCAATTGGGACAGGGGTGGCGAGCAGTACTTC. The J gene is TRBJ2-7, the V gene TRBV20-1; TRBD1 matches 10 bases. The junction had 10 bases not matched to a gene; V was cut back by 5 bases and J by 6 bases. Germline CDR1 and CDR2: DFQATT and SNEGSKA (reference sequence). The CDR3 sequence is 14 residues long.

This clonotype was recorded many times. This sequence joins TRBV28 and TRBJ1-2; 10 bases are shared with TRBD1. Trimming cost V 5 bases and J 4 bases; bases outside gene matches: 10. The CDR3 sequence is 16 residues long. Germline lookup yields CDR1 MDHEN and CDR2 SYDVKM. The CDR3 loop is CASSTRQGARPYGYTF. CDR3 in DNA: TGTGCCAGCAGTACTCGACAGGGGGCGAGGCCCTATGGCTACACCTTC.

This clonotype has a handful of counts. The V gene is TRBV20-1, the J gene TRBJ2-3; 8 bases are a match to TRBD2. V lost 4 bases, J lost 4 bases, and 10 bases stayed unmatched. The CDR3 contains 15 residues. Germline lookup yields CDR1 DFQATT and CDR2 SNEGSKA (reference sequence). The CDR3 DNA reads TGCAGTGCTATAGGAGTGGGACTAGTTTCAGATACGCAGTATTTT. It specifies CSAIGVGLVSDTQYF.

This clonotype was observed at least ten times. This chain links TRBV20-1 with TRBJ2-5, with TRBD2 identical over 10 bases. This CDR3 contains 15 residues. Germline CDR1 and CDR2: DFQATT and SNEGSKA (reference sequence). J gave up 5 bases and V 5 bases, and 11 bases lay outside the gene matches. CDR3 region: CSAEIPLAGQETQYF. CDR3 bases: TGCAGTGCTGAGATACCACTAGCGGGACAGGAGACCCAGTACTTC.

In its sample, this clonotype was seen many times. The J gene is TRBJ1-2, the V gene TRBV10-3; TRBD1 aligns across 8 bases. The CDR3 is 14 amino acids. Trimming at V came to 4 bases and at J to 0 bases, leaving 1 base not matched to a gene. Germline V gene data show CDR1 as ENHRY and CDR2 as SYGVKD. The CDR3 coding sequence is TGTGCCATCAGTGGGACAGGGTCTAACTATGGCTACACCTTC. Residues: CAISGTGSNYGYTF.

At least ten counts were recorded for this clonotype. V usage is TRBV2 and J usage is TRBJ1-2, with TRBD1 as a possible D gene (5 bases). Trimming shortened V by 4 bases and J by 6 bases, and 21 bases separated the two germline ends. The CDR3 loop spans 16 amino acids. Looked up from germline, CDR1 is SNHLY and CDR2 is FYNNEI. The CDR3: CASSVSLPLGDDGYTF. In DNA form, the CDR3 reads TGTGCCAGCAGTGTCTCCTTACCTTTGGGGGATGATGGCTACACCTTC.

The chain is built from TRBV30 and TRBJ2-7, with 10 bases matching TRBD2. The CDR3 is made up of 16 amino acids. CDR1 is GTSNPN and CDR2 is SVGIG in the germline V gene (reference sequence). V lost 2 bases and J lost 2; bases outside the gene matches: 9. CDR3 nucleotides: TGTGCCTGGAGTCCGAGGACTAGCGGCACAACCTACGAGCAGTACTTC. Its protein is CAWSPRTSGTTYEQYF. Drawing the rest from reference TRBV30 and TRBJ2-7, the complete variable domain is SQTIHQWPATLVQPVGSPLSLECTVEGTSNPNLYWYRQAAGRGLQLLFYSVGIGQISSEVPQNLSASRPQDRQFILSSKKLLLSDSGFYLCAWSPRTSGTTYEQYFGPGTRLTVT.

This clonotype was observed at least ten times. The V call is TRBV28, the J call TRBJ1-6; TRBD1 aligns across 9 bases. Germline CDR1 is MDHEN and CDR2 is SYDVKM. The CDR3 consists of 16 residues. With V trimmed by 1 base and J by 7 bases, 5 bases remained unmatched. The chain's CDR3 is CASSLSTGQGNSPLHF. The CDR3 nucleotides read TGTGCCAGCAGTTTATCAACGGGACAGGGCAATTCACCCCTCCACTTT. Filled out from reference TRBV28 and TRBJ1-6, the complete variable domain reads DVKVTQSSRYLVKRTGEKVFLECVQDMDHENMFWYRQDPGLGLRLIYFSYDVKMKEKGDIPEGYSVSREKKERFSLILESASTNQTSMYLCASSLSTGQGNSPLHFGNGTRLTVT.

The chain combines TRBV5-6 with TRBJ1-2, with 7 bases matching TRBD1. The V gene end was trimmed by 0 bases and the J gene end by 1 base; junction bases not matched to a gene: 3. CDR3 length equals 15 residues. Germline V gives CDR1 SGHDT, CDR2 YYEEEE. This CDR3 reads CASSLGGGVNYGYTF. The CDR3 nucleotides read TGTGCCAGCAGCTTGGGAGGGGGCGTTAACTATGGCTACACCTTC.

This clonotype was observed a handful of times. The rearrangement links TRBV20-1 to TRBJ2-7; 9 nucleotides line up with TRBD2. The CDR3 runs to 14 residues. J gave up 3 bases and V 1 base, and 4 bases lay outside the gene matches. The germline V gene encodes CDR1 DFQATT and CDR2 SNEGSKA (reference sequence). The CDR3 coding sequence is TGCAGTGCTAGAGCGACTAGCGGAAACTACGAGCAGTACTTC. Translated: CSARATSGNYEQYF.

This clonotype was seen at least ten times. The chain carries TRBV6-1 and TRBJ2-5; D remains ambiguous. With 7 bases removed from V and 4 bases from J, the gap between germline ends came to 19 bases. Germline lookup yields CDR1 MNHNS and CDR2 SASEGT. CDR3 size: 15 residues. The CDR3 DNA reads as TGTGCCAGCACCTTGTTGTCACACGGCCGAGAGACCCAGTACTTC. Protein sequence: CASTLLSHGRETQYF.

Points on this clonotype: This clone may be a read error of a much larger clone one base away. This chain joins TRBV6-5 and TRBJ1-2; D call uncertain. V was cut by 0 bases and J by 7 bases, with 15 bases left in between. The germline CDR1 and CDR2 sequences are MNHEY and SVGAGI. The CDR3 spans 15 residues. DNA of the CDR3: TGTGCCAGCAGTTACTCGTCTGCCGATTTGGGTGGCTACACCTTC. Its protein product is CASSYSSADLGGYTF.

There are many counts of this clonotype. The chain uses TRBV27 and TRBJ1-1; unclear D gene. The CDR3 spans 15 residues. The germline V gene has CDR1 MNHEY and CDR2 SMNVEV (reference sequence). The V gene lost 2 bases and the J gene lost 2 bases, with 12 bases spanning the gap. The CDR3 loop is CASSLKAGVNTEAFF. Here the CDR3 DNA reads TGTGCCAGCAGTTTAAAAGCCGGGGTAAACACTGAAGCTTTCTTT.

This clonotype has more than one count but fewer than ten. J is TRBJ1-1 and V is TRBV6-5; a weak D match, TRBD1 (6 bases). CDR3 length: 16 residues. V was pared by 1 base and J by 0 bases, with 12 bases between. Germline V gene lookup returns CDR1 MNHEY and CDR2 SVGAGI. CDR3 coding DNA: TGTGCCAGCAGTTACTTGTTCTGGGACATGAACACTGAAGCTTTCTTT. Protein product: CASSYLFWDMNTEAFF.